This T cell receptor beta chain stems from a study of CD8+CD57+ T cells in acquired aplastic anemia. The overall study: Sorted CD4+ and CD8+ cells gave a mean 3.2 ug DNA, range roughly 0.18 to 30 ug. Healthy donor sequencing depth: some 10 million CD4+, 11 million to 14 million CD8+ reads. Study results and caveats: Between the patient and control groups, CD8+ Simpson's diversity did not differ significantly. Comparison of patients with controls identified 25 to 30 shared CD8+ CDR3 sequences.

Notes on this clonotype: What it binds is not known. At one of its ends the junction is not consistent with the germline gene, which may arise from a read error.

Genomic DNA served as template for TCR beta VDJ and CDR3 profiling. TCRdb reprocessed the reads with MiXCR, giving one entry per CDR3 protein. The sample carries hundreds of thousands of distinct CDR3 sequences, about 70% recorded once. The CDR3 has 14 amino acids. The V gene's germline CDR1 is SNHLY and CDR2 FYNNEI. Material for sequencing was sorted CD4+, CD8+, or CD8+CD57+ T cells (not recorded which) from PBMCs. The chain has TRBV2 and TRBJ1-5; D gene ambiguous. The receptor was derived from a human donor in good health, serving as a control. In nucleotides, the CDR3 is TGTGCCAGCAGCGAACAGCGGGGAAGGGAGACCCAGCACTTC. As protein: CASSEQRGRETQHF. Supplemented by reference TRBV2 and TRBJ1-5, the full variable domain reads EPEVTQTPSHQVTQMGQEVILRCVPISNHLYFYWYRQILGQKVEFLVSFYNNEISEKSEIFDDQFSVERPDGSNFTLKIRSTKLEDSAMYFCASSEQRGRETQHFGDGTRLSIL.